This T cell receptor beta chain stems from a study of blood T cell repertoires in COVID-19. Study-wide context: Acute and convalescent COVID-19 samples came from the United States, Italy and Spain.

Authors' analysis steps: Amplification with reference gene primers provided the estimates of nucleated cell counts. TCRdb's table, derived via immunoSEQ multiplex PCR, lists solely in-frame clones and lacks some. V and J calls and clone size are given by that table; D and trimming were obtained from the DNA. This sample yields over 140,000 clones, of which more than 60% are seen a single time; roughly 9% belongs to the top ten. The CDR3 sequence is 14 residues long. Germline CDR1 and CDR2: SGDLS and YYNGEE. The germline V and J ends were trimmed by 3 bases and 4 bases, with 11 bases remaining between them. On this clone: The same CDR3 can be traced to other DNA sequences in this sample.

This receptor was obtained from a woman between 50 and 59 years old with active or convalescent COVID-19. What was sequenced was peripheral blood. The chain recombines TRBV9 with TRBJ1-5; TRBD1 might be the D (5 bases). The CDR3 region has the DNA TGTGCCAGCAGCGCCGACAGTCATAATCAGCCCCAGCATTTT. Translation: CASSADSHNQPQHF. Drawing the rest from reference TRBV9 and TRBJ1-5, the complete variable domain is DSGVTQTPKHLITATGQRVTLRCSPRSGDLSVYWYQQSLDQGLQFLIQYYNGEERAKGNILERFSAQQFPDLHSELNLSSLELGDSALYFCASSADSHNQPQHFGDGTRLSIL.